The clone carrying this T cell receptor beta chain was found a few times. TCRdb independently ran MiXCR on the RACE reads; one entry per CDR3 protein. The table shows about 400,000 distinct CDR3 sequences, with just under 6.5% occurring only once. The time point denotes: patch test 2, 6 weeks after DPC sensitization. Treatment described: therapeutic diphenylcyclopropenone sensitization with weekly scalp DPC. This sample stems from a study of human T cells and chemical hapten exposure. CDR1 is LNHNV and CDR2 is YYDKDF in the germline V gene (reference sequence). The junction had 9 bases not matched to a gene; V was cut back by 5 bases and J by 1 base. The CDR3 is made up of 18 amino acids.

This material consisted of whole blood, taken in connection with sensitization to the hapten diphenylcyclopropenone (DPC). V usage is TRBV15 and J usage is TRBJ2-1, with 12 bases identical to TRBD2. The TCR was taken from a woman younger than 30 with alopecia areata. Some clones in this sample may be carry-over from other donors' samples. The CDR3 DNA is TGTGCCACCAGCCCCCGACTAGCGGGGGCCATATCCTACAATGAGCAGTTCTTC. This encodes CATSPRLAGAISYNEQFF.